This T cell receptor beta chain emerged from a study of blood T cells in healthy people across ages. Trimming pared 0 bases from V and 2 bases from J, leaving 11 bases between. Germline loops: CDR1 MNHEY, CDR2 SVGAGI. The CDR3 has 16 amino acids. Primers used in a second PCR of roughly 6 to 12 cycles were a sample-barcoded 5' primer and a J-beta primer mix. Each cDNA was tagged by a template-switch adaptor containing 12 random nucleotides. TCRdb fed the 5' RACE reads into MiXCR, producing one record per CDR3 protein. The data hold about 1 million distinct CDR3 sequences, with 40% to 50% observed a single time. Study conclusions and caveats: While age rose, TCR beta diversity per million T cells dropped in a roughly linear way.

This clonotype was seen only a few times. What it binds is unknown. Caucasian individuals from Russia who were healthy and aged about 6 to 95 acted as donors. Total RNA extraction produced at least 6 micrograms (per sample) for the study. Sequenced sample: blood. The chain uses TRBV6-5 and TRBJ2-1; possibly TRBD2 for D (5 bases). This receptor was identified in a woman aged 60-75 years in good health. CDR3 region: CASSYSKVGAYNEQFF. In DNA, the CDR3 is TGTGCCAGCAGTTACTCAAAAGTCGGGGCCTACAATGAGCAGTTCTTC.